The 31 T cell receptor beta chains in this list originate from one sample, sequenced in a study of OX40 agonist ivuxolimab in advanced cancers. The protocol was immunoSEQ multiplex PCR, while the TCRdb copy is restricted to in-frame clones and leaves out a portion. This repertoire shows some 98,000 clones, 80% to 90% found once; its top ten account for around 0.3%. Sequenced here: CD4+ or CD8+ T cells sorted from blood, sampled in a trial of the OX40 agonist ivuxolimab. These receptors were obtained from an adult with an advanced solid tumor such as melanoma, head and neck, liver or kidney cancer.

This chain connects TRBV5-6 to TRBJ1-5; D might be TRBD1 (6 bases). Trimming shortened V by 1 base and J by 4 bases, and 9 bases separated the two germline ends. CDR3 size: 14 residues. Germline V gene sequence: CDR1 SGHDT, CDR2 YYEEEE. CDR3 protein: CASSLLQGNQPQHF. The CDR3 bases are TGTGCCAGCAGCTTGCTTCAGGGGAATCAGCCCCAGCATTTT.

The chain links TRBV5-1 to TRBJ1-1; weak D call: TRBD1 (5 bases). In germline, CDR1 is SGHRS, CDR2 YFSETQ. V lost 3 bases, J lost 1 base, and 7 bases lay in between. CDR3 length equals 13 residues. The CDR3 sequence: CASSWQGNTEAFF. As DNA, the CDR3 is TGCGCCAGCAGCTGGCAGGGGAACACTGAAGCTTTCTTT. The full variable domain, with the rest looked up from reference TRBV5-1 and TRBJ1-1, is KAGVTQTPRYLIKTRGQQVTLSCSPISGHRSVSWYQQTPGQGLQFLFEYFSETQRNKGNFPGRFSGRQFSNSRSEMNVSTLELGDSALYLCASSWQGNTEAFFGQGTRLTVV.

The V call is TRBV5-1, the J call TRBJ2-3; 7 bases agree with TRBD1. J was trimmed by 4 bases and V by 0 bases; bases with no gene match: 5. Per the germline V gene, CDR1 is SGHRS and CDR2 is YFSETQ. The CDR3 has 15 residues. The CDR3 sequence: CASSLDQGVADTQYF. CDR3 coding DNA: TGCGCCAGCAGCTTGGACCAGGGGGTCGCAGATACGCAGTATTTT.

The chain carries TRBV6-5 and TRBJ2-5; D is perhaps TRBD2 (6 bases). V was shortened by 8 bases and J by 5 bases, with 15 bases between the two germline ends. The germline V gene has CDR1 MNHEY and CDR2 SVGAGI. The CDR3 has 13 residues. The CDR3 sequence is CASARGGGETQYF. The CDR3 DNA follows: TGTGCCAGCGCCAGAGGTGGAGGGGAGACCCAGTACTTC.

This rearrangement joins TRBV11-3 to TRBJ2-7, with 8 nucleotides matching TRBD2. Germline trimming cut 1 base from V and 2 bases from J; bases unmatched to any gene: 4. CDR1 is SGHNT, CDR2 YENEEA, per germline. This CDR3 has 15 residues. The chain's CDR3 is CASSLGGGQAYEQYF. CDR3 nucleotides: TGTGCCAGCAGCTTAGGCGGGGGGCAAGCCTACGAGCAGTACTTC.

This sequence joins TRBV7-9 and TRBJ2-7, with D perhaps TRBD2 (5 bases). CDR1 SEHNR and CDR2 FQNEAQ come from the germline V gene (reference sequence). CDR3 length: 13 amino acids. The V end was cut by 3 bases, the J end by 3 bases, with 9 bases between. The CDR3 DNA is TGTGCCAGCAGCTTGAGTGGGAGCTACGAGCAGTACTTC. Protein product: CASSLSGSYEQYF.

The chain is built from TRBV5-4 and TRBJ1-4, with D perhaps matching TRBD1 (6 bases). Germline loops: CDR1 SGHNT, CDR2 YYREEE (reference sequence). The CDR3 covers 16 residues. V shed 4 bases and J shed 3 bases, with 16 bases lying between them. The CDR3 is CASSRNRAGANEKLFF. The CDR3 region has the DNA TGTGCCAGCAGCCGCAACAGGGCCGGGGCTAATGAAAAACTGTTTTTT.

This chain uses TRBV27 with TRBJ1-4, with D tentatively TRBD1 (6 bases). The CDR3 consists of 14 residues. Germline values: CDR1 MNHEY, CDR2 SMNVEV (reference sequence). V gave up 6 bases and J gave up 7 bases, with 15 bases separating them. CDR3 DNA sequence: TGTGCCAGCAGGGAGCAGGGGAGGATTGAAAAACTGTTTTTT. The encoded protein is CASREQGRIEKLFF.

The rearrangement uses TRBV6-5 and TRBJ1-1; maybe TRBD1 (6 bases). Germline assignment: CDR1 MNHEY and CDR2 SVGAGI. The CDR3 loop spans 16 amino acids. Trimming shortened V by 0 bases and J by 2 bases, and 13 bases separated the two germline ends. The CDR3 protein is CASSYSYSGGNTEAFF. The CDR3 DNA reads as TGTGCCAGCAGTTACTCTTATTCGGGGGGCAACACTGAAGCTTTCTTT.

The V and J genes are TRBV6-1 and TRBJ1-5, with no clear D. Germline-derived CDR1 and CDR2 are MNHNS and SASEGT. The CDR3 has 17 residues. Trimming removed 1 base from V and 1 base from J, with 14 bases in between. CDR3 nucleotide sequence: TGTGCCAGCAGTGAAGGGCGAGGATGGACGAGCAATCAGCCCCAGCATTTT. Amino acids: CASSEGRGWTSNQPQHF.

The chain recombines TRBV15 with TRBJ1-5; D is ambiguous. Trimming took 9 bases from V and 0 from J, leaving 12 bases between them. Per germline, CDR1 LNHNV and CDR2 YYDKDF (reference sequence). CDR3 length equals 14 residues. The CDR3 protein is CATSKSDSNQPQHF. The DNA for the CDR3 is TGTGCCACTTCCAAAAGTGATAGCAATCAGCCCCAGCATTTT. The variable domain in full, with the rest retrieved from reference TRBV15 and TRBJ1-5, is DAMVIQNPRYQVTQFGKPVTLSCSQTLNHNVMYWYQQKSSQAPKLLFHYYDKDFNNEADTPDNFQSRRPNTSFCFLDIRSPGLGDTAMYLCATSKSDSNQPQHFGDGTRLSIL.

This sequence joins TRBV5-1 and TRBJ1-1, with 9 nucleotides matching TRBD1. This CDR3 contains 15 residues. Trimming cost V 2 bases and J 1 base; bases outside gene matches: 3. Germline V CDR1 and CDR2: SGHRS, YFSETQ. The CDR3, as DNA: TGCGCCAGCAGCTTAGGACAGGGGACGAACACTGAAGCTTTCTTT. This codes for CASSLGQGTNTEAFF. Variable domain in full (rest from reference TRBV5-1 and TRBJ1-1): KAGVTQTPRYLIKTRGQQVTLSCSPISGHRSVSWYQQTPGQGLQFLFEYFSETQRNKGNFPGRFSGRQFSNSRSEMNVSTLELGDSALYLCASSLGQGTNTEAFFGQGTRLTVV.

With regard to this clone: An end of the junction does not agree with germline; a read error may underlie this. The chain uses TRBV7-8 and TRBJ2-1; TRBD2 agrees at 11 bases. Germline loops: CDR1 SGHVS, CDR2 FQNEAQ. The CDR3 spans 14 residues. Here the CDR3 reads CASSLAGGRNEQFF. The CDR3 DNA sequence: TGTGCCAGCAGCCTAGCGGGGGGCCGCAATGAGCAGTTCTTC.

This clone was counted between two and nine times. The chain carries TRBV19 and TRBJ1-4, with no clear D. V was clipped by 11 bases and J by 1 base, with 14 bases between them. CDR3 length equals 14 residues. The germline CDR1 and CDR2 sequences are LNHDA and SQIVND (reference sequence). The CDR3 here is CASGRVGTNEKLFF. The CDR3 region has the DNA TGTGCCTCGGGTCGAGTGGGAACTAATGAAAAACTGTTTTTT.

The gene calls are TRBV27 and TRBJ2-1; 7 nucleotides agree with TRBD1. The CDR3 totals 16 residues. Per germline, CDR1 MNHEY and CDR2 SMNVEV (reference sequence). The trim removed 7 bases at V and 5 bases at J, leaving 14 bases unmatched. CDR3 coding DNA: TGTGCCAGCAATCACAGGGTTGACAGGGCCAACAATGAGCAGTTCTTC. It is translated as CASNHRVDRANNEQFF.

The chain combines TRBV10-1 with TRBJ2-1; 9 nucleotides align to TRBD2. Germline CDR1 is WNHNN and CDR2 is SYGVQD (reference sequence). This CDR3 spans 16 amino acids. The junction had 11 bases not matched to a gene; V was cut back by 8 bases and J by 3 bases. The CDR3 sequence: CASLRGGGLLYNEQFF. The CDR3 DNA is TGCGCCAGCCTGCGGGGGGGTGGGCTCCTCTACAATGAGCAGTTCTTC.

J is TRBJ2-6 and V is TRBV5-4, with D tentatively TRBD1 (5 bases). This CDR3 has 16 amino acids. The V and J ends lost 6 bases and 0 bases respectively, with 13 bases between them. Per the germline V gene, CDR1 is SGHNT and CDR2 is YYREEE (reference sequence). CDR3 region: CASTTEELSGANVLTF. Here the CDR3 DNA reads TGTGCCAGCACGACAGAGGAGCTCTCTGGGGCCAACGTCCTGACTTTC.

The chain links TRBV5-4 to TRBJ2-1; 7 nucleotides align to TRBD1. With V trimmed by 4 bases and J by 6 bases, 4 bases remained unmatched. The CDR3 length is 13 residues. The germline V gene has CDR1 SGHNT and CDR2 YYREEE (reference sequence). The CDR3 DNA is TGTGCCAGCAGCAAACAGGGGTCCAATGAGCAGTTCTTC. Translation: CASSKQGSNEQFF.

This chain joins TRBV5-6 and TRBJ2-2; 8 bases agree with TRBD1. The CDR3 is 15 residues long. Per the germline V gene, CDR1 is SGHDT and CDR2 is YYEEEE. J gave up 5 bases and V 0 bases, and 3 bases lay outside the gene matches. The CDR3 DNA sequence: TGTGCCAGCAGCTTGGCGCAGGGGGCGACCGGGGAGCTGTTTTTT. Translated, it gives CASSLAQGATGELFF.

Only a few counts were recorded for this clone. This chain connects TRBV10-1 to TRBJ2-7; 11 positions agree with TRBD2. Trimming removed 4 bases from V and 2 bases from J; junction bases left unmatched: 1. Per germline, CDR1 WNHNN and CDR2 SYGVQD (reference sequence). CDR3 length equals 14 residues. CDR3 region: CASSGTSGPYEQYF. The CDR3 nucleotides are TGCGCCAGCAGTGGGACTAGCGGGCCCTACGAGCAGTACTTC.

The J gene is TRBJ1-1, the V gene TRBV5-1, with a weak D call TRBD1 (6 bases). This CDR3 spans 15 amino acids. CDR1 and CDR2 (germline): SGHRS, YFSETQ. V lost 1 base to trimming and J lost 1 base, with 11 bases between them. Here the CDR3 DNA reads TGCGCCAGCAGCTTGTACTGGGGACAGAACACTGAAGCTTTCTTT. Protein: CASSLYWGQNTEAFF. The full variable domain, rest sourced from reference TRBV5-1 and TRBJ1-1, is KAGVTQTPRYLIKTRGQQVTLSCSPISGHRSVSWYQQTPGQGLQFLFEYFSETQRNKGNFPGRFSGRQFSNSRSEMNVSTLELGDSALYLCASSLYWGQNTEAFFGQGTRLTVV.

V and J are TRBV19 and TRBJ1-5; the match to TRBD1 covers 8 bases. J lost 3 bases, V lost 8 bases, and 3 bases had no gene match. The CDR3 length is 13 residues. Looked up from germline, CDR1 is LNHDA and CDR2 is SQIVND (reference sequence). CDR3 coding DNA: TGTGCCAGTTCGGGACAGGTCAATCAGCCCCAGCATTTT. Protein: CASSGQVNQPQHF.

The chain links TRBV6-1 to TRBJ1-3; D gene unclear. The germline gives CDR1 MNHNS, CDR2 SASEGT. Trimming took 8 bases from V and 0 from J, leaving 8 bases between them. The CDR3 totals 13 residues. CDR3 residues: CASFVSSGNTIYF. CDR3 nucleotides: TGTGCCAGCTTTGTAAGCTCTGGAAACACCATATATTTT.

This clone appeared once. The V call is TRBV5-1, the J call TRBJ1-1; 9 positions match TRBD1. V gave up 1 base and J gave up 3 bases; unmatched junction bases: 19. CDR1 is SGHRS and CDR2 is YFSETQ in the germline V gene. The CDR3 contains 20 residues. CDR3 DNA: TGCGCCAGCAGCTTGTCGGGTATGGGGACAGGGATTACGTGGGACACTGAAGCTTTCTTT. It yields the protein CASSLSGMGTGITWDTEAFF. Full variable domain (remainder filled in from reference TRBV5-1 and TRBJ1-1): KAGVTQTPRYLIKTRGQQVTLSCSPISGHRSVSWYQQTPGQGLQFLFEYFSETQRNKGNFPGRFSGRQFSNSRSEMNVSTLELGDSALYLCASSLSGMGTGITWDTEAFFGQGTRLTVV.

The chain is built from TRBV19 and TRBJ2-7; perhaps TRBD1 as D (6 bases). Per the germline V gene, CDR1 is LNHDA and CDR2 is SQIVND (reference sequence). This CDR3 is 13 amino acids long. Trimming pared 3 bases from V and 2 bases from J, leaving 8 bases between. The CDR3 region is CASSMGQAYEQYF. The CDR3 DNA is TGTGCCAGTAGTATGGGACAAGCCTACGAGCAGTACTTC.

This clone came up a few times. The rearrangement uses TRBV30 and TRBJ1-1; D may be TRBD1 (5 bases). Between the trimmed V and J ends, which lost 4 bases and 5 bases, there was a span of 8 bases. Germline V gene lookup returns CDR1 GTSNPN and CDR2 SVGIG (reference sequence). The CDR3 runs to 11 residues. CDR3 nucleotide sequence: TGTGCCTGGAATAGACAGACTGAAGCTTTCTTT. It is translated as CAWNRQTEAFF.

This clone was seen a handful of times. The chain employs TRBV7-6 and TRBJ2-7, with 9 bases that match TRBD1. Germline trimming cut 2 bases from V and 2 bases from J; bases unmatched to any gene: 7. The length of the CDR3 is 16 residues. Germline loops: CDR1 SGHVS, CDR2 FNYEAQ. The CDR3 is CASSLTYRDRAYEQYF. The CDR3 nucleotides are TGTGCCAGCAGCTTAACATACCGGGACAGGGCCTACGAGCAGTACTTC.

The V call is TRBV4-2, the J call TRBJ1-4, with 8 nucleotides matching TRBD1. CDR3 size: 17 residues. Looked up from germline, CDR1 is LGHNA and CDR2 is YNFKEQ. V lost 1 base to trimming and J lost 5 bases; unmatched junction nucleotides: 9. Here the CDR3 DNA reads TGTGCCAGCAGCCAAGGAGGGTCAGGGGGCGCGAATGAAAAACTGTTTTTT. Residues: CASSQGGSGGANEKLFF.

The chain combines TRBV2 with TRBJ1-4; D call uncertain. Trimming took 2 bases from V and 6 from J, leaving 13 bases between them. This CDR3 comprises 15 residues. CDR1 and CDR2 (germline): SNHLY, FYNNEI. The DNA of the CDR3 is TGTGCCAGCAGTGAACTTGTCCTCGCCGATGAAAAACTGTTTTTT. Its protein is CASSELVLADEKLFF.

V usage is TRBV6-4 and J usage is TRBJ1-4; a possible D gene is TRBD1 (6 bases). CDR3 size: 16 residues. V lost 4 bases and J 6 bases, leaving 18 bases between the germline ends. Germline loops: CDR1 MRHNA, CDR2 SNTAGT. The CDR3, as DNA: TGTGCCAGCAGTGGCGGTCAGGGGAGGTTTCATGAAAAACTGTTTTTT. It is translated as CASSGGQGRFHEKLFF.

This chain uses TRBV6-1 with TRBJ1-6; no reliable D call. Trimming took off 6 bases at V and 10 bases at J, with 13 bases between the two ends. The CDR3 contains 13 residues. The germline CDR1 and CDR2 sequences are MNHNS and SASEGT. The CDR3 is CASSSAHDSPLHF. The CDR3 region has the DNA TGTGCCAGCAGCTCGGCCCACGACTCACCCCTCCACTTT.